A selection of T cell receptor beta chains follows, all from one sample in a study of T cell changes during pregnancy in multiple sclerosis. Measured with immunoSEQ multiplex PCR; TCRdb has only the in-frame clones, and not every one. The data contain some 93,000 clones, about 92% of them singletons. The sequencing used peripheral blood, collected after pregnancy. Every receptor here comes from a female donor with multiple sclerosis, enrolled in a pregnancy study. Both conserved end residues are part of each CDR3. A D gene is named only where the DNA matches it firmly. Not all rows give a size; the values are once, few, many and, for expanded clones, a class.

j_call,v_call,clone_size,d_call,cdr3_nt,cdr3_aa
TRBJ1-1,TRBV7-2,-,-,TGTGCCAGCAGCTTAGCGGCAGTGAACACTGAAGCTTTCTTT,CASSLAAVNTEAFF
TRBJ2-5,TRBV12-5,-,-,TGTGCTAGTGGTGCGGGGGCAGGGGTGAACAGGACCCAGTACTTC,CASGAGAGVNRTQYF
TRBJ2-5,TRBV6-5,-,TRBD2,TGTGCCAGCAGCTCGAGCGGGGGGGTGCAAGAGACCCAGTACTTC,CASSSSGGVQETQYF
TRBJ2-1,TRBV25-1,-,TRBD2,TGTGCCAGCGATAGCGGGAGTAACTACAATGAGCAGTTCTTC,CASDSGSNYNEQFF
TRBJ1-2,TRBV11-2,-,-,TGTGCCAGCAGGCCTTCAGGGCGGTATGGCTACACCTTC,CASRPSGRYGYTF
TRBJ2-5,TRBV18,-,-,TGTGCCAGCTCACCCAACCAAGAGACCCAGTACTTC,CASSPNQETQYF
TRBJ1-4,TRBV4-2,-,-,TGTGCCAGCAGCCAAGATCAGGGGTCCTGGGAAAAACTGTTTTTT,CASSQDQGSWEKLFF
TRBJ1-5,TRBV7-9,-,-,TGTGCCAGCAGCTTAGGGGGAACAGGCTCAACAGGGCCCCAGCATTTT,CASSLGGTGSTGPQHF
TRBJ2-1,TRBV9,-,-,TGTGCCAGCAGCGTAGGTCGCAGCGGGTTCAATGAGCAGTTCTTC,CASSVGRSGFNEQFF
TRBJ1-2,TRBV10-3,-,-,TGTGCCATCAGGGACGGGGGGACGTCCGGCTACACCTTC,CAIRDGGTSGYTF
TRBJ1-5,TRBV2,few,TRBD1,TGTGCCAGTAACCGGGACAGCCAAGAAATGCCCCAGCATTTT,CASNRDSQEMPQHF
TRBJ2-7,TRBV29-1,once,-,TGCAGCGTTGACGGCATCCCGGGGAACGAGCAGTACTTC,CSVDGIPGNEQYF
TRBJ2-6,TRBV10-3,-,TRBD1,TGTGCCGTCGAGCGGGACAGGGGTACCCTGGGGGCCAACGTCCTGACTTTC,CAVERDRGTLGANVLTF
TRBJ2-5,TRBV6-5,once,TRBD1,TGTGCCAGCAGTTGGGACAGGGCCAAAGAGACCCAGTACTTC,CASSWDRAKETQYF
TRBJ1-1,TRBV2,-,-,TGTGCCAGCAAAGGGGTAGTAGCTTTCTTT,CASKGVVAFF
TRBJ1-1,TRBV6-1,-,-,TGTGCCAGCAGTGAAAGGGGACTTTACACTGAAGCTTTCTTT,CASSERGLYTEAFF
TRBJ2-7,TRBV27,-,-,TGTGCCAGCAGTTTCGACTCGTATCCCTACGAGCAGTACTTC,CASSFDSYPYEQYF
TRBJ2-7,TRBV4-1,-,TRBD2,TGCGCCAGCAGCCAAGACGTGGCGGGACTAACCTACGAGCAGTACTTC,CASSQDVAGLTYEQYF
TRBJ2-3,TRBV5-5,few,-,TGTGCCAGCAGCTTGTGGGCAGGGGGGACAGATACGCAGTATTTT,CASSLWAGGTDTQYF
TRBJ1-1,TRBV7-9,-,-,TGTGCCAGCAGCCCAAGTCAGGGGATGGGGGCTTTCTTT,CASSPSQGMGAFF
TRBJ1-2,TRBV29-1,-,-,TGCAGCGTTGACCTTGGACAGTCTAATGGCTACACCTTC,CSVDLGQSNGYTF
TRBJ1-1,TRBV29-1,-,-,TGCAGCGTTGAGGAGGGTGCCACTGAAGCTTTCTTT,CSVEEGATEAFF
TRBJ2-3,TRBV7-8,-,-,TGTGCCAGCAACCATTACAGGGTTAGCACAGATACGCAGTATTTT,CASNHYRVSTDTQYF
TRBJ2-2,TRBV9,-,-,TGTGCCAGCAGCCCATCACCGGGACTGGCCGGGGAGCTGTTTTTT,CASSPSPGLAGELFF
TRBJ2-2,TRBV4-1,-,TRBD2,TGCGCCAGCAGCCAAGATCCTGGACTAGCGGGAGGGCCCGGGGAGCTGTTTTTT,CASSQDPGLAGGPGELFF
TRBJ2-6,TRBV7-6,-,-,TGTGCCAGCGCGAACTCTGGGGCCAACGTCCTGACTTTC,CASANSGANVLTF
TRBJ2-2,TRBV6-4,-,-,TGTGCCAGCAGCGAGACAGAGAACACCGGGGAGCTGTTTTTT,CASSETENTGELFF
TRBJ1-5,TRBV7-2,-,-,TGTGCCAGCAGCTCGGACAGAGGCAATCAGCCCCAGCATTTT,CASSSDRGNQPQHF
TRBJ1-4,TRBV7-9,-,TRBD1,TGTGCCAGCAGCTTAGACAGGGGACCTGAAAAACTGTTTTTT,CASSLDRGPEKLFF
TRBJ2-1,TRBV27,-,-,TGTGCCAGCAGCCAAGGGGACTTCTACAATGAGCAGTTCTTC,CASSQGDFYNEQFF
TRBJ2-1,TRBV5-1,-,-,TGCGCCAGCAGCTTGGCTTCCTACAATGAGCAGTTCTTC,CASSLASYNEQFF
TRBJ1-4,TRBV6-5,-,-,TGTGCCAGCAGTAACGGTAATGAAAAACTGTTTTTT,CASSNGNEKLFF
TRBJ2-1,TRBV9,-,TRBD2,TGTGCCAGCAGCGGTAGCGGGGAGCCGTACAATGAGCAGTTCTTC,CASSGSGEPYNEQFF
TRBJ1-5,TRBV6-4,-,TRBD1,TGTGCCAGCAGCATGGACAGGGATGGTCAGCCCCAGCATTTT,CASSMDRDGQPQHF
TRBJ1-1,TRBV7-6,-,TRBD1,TGTGCCAGCAGCTTAGGGGAGACAGGGCTCGATGCTTTCTTT,CASSLGETGLDAFF
TRBJ2-2,TRBV7-2,-,-,TGTGCCAGCAGCTTAGTGGGAGGTCGGAACACCGGGGAGCTGTTTTTT,CASSLVGGRNTGELFF
TRBJ2-7,TRBV7-2,-,-,TGTGCCAGCAGCTTAGCCCCCGGTTCGGCAGGCGGGTCCTGGGGGCAGTACTTC,CASSLAPGSAGGSWGQYF
TRBJ1-5,TRBV7-9,few,-,TGTGCCAGCAGCTTAGGACAGACCAATCAGCCCCAGCATTTT,CASSLGQTNQPQHF
TRBJ2-4,TRBV30,-,-,TGTGCCTGGAGAACAGGGTTCGCAAACATTCAGTACTTC,CAWRTGFANIQYF
TRBJ1-4,TRBV6-6,-,-,TGTGCCAGCAGTTACGGGCAGGGAAATGAAAAACTGTTTTTT,CASSYGQGNEKLFF
TRBJ2-1,TRBV6-6,-,-,TGTGCCAGCAGTCGACAGGAGAGCTCCTACAATGAGCAGTTCTTC,CASSRQESSYNEQFF
TRBJ2-4,TRBV18,-,-,TGTGCCAGCTCACCACCGGGACTCGGCCTGGGGTGGAACATTCAGTACTTC,CASSPPGLGLGWNIQYF
TRBJ1-2,TRBV27,-,TRBD1,TGTGCCAGCCTTTCCCAGGGGGCCGGTGGCTACACCTTC,CASLSQGAGGYTF